The rows below give T cell receptor beta chains drawn from one sample of a study of early T cells in non-severe SARS-CoV-2 infection. From the 5' RACE reads, TCRdb called clonotypes with MiXCR, one entry per CDR3 protein. The repertoire consists of over 95,000 distinct CDR3 sequences, with approximately 15% occurring once and the leading ten covering around 1.3%. The sample was whole blood. The origin of the receptors is an adult who was a healthcare worker with PCR-confirmed SARS-CoV-2 infection or an uninfected control (not recorded which). The CDR3 runs from the conserved cysteine through the conserved F or W. A D gene is named only where the DNA matches it firmly. Size values are once, few and many counts, or a class for expanded clones, and some rows have none.

V gene,clone size,D gene,J gene,CDR3 protein,CDR3 DNA
TRBV11-2,-,-,TRBJ2-7,CASSLGPSGSYEQYF,TGTGCCAGCAGCTTAGGTCCGAGCGGTTCCTACGAGCAGTACTTC
TRBV27,few,-,TRBJ1-1,CASSFGGPLLAFF,TGTGCCAGCAGTTTCGGCGGCCCGCTTCTAGCTTTCTTT
TRBV4-3,-,-,TRBJ1-1,CASSQVTARNTEAFF,TGCGCCAGCAGCCAAGTGACAGCACGGAACACTGAAGCTTTCTTT
TRBV6-1,-,-,TRBJ2-3,CASSEESGSTSTDTQYF,TGTGCCAGCAGTGAAGAGTCAGGGTCTACTAGCACAGATACCCAGTATTTT
TRBV5-1,-,TRBD1,TRBJ1-4,CASSPWTGSEEKLFF,TGCGCCAGCAGCCCATGGACAGGGTCAGAGGAAAAACTGTTTTTT
TRBV28,few,-,TRBJ2-5,CASKVQETQYF,TGTGCCAGCAAAGTCCAAGAGACCCAGTACTTC
TRBV20-1,few,TRBD2,TRBJ2-1,CSANSNRGGYEQFF,TGCAGTGCAAATTCGAATCGCGGGGGGTATGAGCAGTTCTTC
TRBV10-1,-,-,TRBJ1-2,CASSEQRGYGYTF,TGCGCCAGCAGTGAACAGCGAGGCTATGGCTACACCTTC
TRBV7-9,-,TRBD2,TRBJ2-1,CASSLDSGGTRNEQFF,TGTGCCAGCAGCTTAGATAGCGGGGGGACCCGGAATGAGCAGTTCTTC
TRBV14,-,-,TRBJ2-3,CASSQGYSTDTQYF,TGTGCCAGCAGCCAAGGTTATTCAACAGATACGCAGTATTTT
TRBV29-1,-,-,TRBJ2-7,CSVEVSGYSYEQYF,TGCAGCGTTGAGGTGTCAGGATACTCCTACGAGCAGTACTTC
TRBV7-2,-,-,TRBJ2-1,CASSLVGSDNEQFF,TGTGCCAGCAGCTTAGTGGGTAGCGACAATGAGCAGTTCTTC
TRBV29-1,few,-,TRBJ2-1,CSVEAGRGDEQFF,TGCAGCGTGGAGGCCGGGCGGGGCGATGAGCAGTTCTTC
TRBV5-6,-,-,TRBJ2-7,CASSLERASYEQYF,TGTGCCAGCAGCTTGGAGAGGGCAAGCTACGAGCAGTACTTC